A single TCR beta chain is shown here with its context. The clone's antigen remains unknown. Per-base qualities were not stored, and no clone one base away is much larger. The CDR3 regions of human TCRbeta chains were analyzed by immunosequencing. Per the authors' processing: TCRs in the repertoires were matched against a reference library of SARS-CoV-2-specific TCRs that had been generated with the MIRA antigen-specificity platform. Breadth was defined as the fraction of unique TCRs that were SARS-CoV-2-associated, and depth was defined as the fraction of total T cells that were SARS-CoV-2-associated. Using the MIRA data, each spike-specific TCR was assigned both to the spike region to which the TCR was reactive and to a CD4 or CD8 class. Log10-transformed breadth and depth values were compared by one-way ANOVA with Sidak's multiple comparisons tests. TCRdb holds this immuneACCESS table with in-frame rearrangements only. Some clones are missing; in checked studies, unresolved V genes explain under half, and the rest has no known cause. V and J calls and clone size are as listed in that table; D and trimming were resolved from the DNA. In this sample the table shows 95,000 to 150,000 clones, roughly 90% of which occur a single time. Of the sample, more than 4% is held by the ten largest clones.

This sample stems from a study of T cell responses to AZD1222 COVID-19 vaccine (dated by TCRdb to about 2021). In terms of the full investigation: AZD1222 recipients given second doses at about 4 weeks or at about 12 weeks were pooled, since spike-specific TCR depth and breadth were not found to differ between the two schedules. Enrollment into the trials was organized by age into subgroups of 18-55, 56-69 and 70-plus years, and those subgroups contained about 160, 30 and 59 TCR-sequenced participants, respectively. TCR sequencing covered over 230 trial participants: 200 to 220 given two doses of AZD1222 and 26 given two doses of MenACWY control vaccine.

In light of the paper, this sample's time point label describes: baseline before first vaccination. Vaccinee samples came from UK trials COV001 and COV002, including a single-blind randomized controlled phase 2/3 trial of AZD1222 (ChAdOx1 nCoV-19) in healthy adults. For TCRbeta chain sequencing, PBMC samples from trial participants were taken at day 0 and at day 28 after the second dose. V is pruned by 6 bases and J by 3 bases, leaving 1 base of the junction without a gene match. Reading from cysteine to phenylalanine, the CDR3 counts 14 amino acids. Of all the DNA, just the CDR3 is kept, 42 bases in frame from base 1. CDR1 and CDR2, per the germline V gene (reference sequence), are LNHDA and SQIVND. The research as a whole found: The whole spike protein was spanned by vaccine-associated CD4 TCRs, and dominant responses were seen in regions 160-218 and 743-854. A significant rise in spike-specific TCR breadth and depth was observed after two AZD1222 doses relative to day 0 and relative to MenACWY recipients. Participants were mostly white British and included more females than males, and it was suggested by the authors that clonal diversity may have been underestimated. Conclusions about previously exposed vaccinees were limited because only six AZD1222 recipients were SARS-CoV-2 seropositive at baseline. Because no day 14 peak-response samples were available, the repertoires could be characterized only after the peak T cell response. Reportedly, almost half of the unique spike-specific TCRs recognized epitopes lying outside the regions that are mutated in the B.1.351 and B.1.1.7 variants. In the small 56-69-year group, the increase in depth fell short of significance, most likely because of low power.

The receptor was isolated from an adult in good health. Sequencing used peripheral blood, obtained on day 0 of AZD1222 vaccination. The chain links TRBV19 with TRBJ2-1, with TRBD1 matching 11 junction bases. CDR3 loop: CASSGTGGYNEQFF. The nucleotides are TGTGCCAGTAGCGGGACAGGGGGCTACAATGAGCAGTTCTTC. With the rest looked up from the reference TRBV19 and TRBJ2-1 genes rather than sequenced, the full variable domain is DGGITQSPKYLFRKEGQNVTLSCEQNLNHDAMYWYRQDPGQGLRLIYYSQIVNDFQKGDIAEGYSVSREKKESFPLTVTSAQKNPTAFYLCASSGTGGYNEQFFGPGTRLTVL.